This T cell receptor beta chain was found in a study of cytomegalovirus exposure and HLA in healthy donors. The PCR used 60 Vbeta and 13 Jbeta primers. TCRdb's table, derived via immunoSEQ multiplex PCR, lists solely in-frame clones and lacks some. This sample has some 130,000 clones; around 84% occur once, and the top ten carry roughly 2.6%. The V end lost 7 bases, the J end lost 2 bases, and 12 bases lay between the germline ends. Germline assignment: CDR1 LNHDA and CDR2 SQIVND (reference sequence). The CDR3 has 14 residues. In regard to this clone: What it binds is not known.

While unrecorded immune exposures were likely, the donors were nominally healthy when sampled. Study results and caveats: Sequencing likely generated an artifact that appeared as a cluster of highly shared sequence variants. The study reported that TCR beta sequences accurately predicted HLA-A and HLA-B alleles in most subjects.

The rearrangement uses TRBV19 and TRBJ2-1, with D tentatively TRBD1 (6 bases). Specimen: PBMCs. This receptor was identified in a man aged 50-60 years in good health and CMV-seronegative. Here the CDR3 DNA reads TGTGCCAGTAAAAGGGGGTCGGCCTACAATGAGCAGTTCTTC. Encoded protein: CASKRGSAYNEQFF.